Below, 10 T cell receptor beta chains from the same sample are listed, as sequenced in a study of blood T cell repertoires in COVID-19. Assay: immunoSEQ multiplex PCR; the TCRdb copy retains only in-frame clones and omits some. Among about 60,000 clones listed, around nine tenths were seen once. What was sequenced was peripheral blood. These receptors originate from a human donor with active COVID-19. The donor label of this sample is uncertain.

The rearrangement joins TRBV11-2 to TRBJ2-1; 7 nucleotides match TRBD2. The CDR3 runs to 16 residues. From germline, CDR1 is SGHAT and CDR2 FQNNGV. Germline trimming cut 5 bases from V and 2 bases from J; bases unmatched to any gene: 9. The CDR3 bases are TGTGCCAGCAGCGTCGTATCTAGCGGCCCCTACAATGAGCAGTTCTTC. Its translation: CASSVVSSGPYNEQFF.

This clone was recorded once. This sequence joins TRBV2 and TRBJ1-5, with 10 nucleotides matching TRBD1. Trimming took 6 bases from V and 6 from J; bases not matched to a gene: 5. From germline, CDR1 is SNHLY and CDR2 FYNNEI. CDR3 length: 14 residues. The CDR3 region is CASRGTGASQPQHF. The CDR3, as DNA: TGTGCCAGCAGAGGGACAGGGGCGTCTCAGCCCCAGCATTTT. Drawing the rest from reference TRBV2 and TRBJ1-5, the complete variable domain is EPEVTQTPSHQVTQMGQEVILRCVPISNHLYFYWYRQILGQKVEFLVSFYNNEISEKSEIFDDQFSVERPDGSNFTLKIRSTKLEDSAMYFCASRGTGASQPQHFGDGTRLSIL.

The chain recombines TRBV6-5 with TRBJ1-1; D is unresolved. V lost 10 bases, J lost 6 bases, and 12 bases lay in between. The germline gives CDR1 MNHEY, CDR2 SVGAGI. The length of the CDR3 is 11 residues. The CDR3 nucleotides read TGTGCCACCACTATGGCCCCTGAAGCTTTCTTT. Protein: CATTMAPEAFF.

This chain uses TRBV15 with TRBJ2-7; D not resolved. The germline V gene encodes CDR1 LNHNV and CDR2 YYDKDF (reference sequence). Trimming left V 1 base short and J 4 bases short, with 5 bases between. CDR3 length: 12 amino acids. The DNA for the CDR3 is TGTGCCACCAGCAGAGCCCGGTACGAGCAGTACTTC. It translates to CATSRARYEQYF. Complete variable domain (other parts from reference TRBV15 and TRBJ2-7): DAMVIQNPRYQVTQFGKPVTLSCSQTLNHNVMYWYQQKSSQAPKLLFHYYDKDFNNEADTPDNFQSRRPNTSFCFLDIRSPGLGDTAMYLCATSRARYEQYFGPGTRLTVT.

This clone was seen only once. The CDR3 nucleotides are TGTGCCAGCAGCGTAGGCCCTTACACGGTTGGAGTGAACACTGAAGCTTTCTTT. As protein: CASSVGPYTVGVNTEAFF. The genes are TRBV9 and TRBJ1-1; unclear D gene. The CDR3 totals 18 residues. The germline gives CDR1 SGDLS, CDR2 YYNGEE. V was clipped by 0 bases and J by 0 bases, with 18 bases between them.

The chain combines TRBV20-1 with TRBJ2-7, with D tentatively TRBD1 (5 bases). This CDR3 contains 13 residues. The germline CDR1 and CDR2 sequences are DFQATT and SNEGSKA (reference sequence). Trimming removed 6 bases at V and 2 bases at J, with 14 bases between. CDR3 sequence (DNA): TGCAGTGCCAGTGACAGTTATGCCTACGAGCAGTACTTC. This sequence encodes CSASDSYAYEQYF.

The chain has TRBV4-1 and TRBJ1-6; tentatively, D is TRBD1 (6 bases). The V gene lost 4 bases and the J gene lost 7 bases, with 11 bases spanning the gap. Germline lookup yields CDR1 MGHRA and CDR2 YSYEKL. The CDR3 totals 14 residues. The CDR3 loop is CASSLGGGNSPLHF. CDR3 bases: TGCGCCAGCAGCCTAGGTGGGGGCAATTCACCCCTCCACTTT.

CDR3 DNA sequence: TGTGCCAGCAGTGGGTGGGGCAGGGGCGACGAGCAGTACGTC. Translating gives CASSGWGRGDEQYV. The chain links TRBV5-6 to TRBJ2-7; D might be TRBD1 (6 bases). The V end lost 5 bases, the J end lost 5 bases, and 17 bases lay between the germline ends. This CDR3 is built from 14 residues. Germline lookup yields CDR1 SGHDT and CDR2 YYEEEE.

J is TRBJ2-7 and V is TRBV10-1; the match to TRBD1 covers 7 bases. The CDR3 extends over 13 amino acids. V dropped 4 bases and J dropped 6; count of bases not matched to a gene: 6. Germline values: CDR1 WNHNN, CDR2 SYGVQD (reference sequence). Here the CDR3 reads CASSANKGAEQYF. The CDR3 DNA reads TGCGCCAGCAGTGCTAACAAGGGGGCCGAGCAGTACTTC.

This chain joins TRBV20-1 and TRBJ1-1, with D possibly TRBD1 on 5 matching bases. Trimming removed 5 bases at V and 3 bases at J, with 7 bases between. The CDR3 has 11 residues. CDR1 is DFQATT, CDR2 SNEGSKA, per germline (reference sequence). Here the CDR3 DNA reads TGCAGTGCTTGGGGGGACACTGAAGCTTTCTTT. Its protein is CSAWGDTEAFF.